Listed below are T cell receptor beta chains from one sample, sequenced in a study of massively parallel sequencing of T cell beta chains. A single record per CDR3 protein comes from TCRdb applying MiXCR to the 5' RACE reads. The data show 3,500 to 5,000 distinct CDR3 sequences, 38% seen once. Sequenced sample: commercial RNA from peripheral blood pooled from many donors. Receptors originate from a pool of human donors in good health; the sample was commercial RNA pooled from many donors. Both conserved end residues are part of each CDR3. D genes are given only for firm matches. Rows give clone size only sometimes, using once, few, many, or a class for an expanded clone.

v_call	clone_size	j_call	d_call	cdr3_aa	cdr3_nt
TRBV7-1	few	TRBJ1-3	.	CASSSLRGSGNTIYF	TGTGCCAGCAGCTCACTACGGGGATCCGGAAACACCATATATTTT
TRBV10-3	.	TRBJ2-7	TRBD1	CAISVTGADEQYF	TGTGCCATCAGCGTAACAGGGGCGGACGAGCAGTACTTC
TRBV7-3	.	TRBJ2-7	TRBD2	CASSLNPAGNYEQYF	TGTGCCAGCAGCTTAAACCCAGCGGGAAACTACGAGCAGTACTTC
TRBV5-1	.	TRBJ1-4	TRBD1	CASSLVGTGNEKLFF	TGCGCCAGCAGCTTGGTTGGGACAGGGAATGAAAAACTGTTTTTT
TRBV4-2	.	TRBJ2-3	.	CASSQEHRDTQYF	TGTGCCAGCAGCCAAGAACATCGGGATACGCAGTATTTT
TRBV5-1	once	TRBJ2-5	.	CASSLTGPQETQYF	TGCGCCAGCAGCTTAACAGGGCCCCAAGAGACCCAGTACTTC
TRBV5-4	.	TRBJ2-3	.	CASSLSAASTDTQYF	TGTGCCAGCAGCTTGTCGGCGGCTAGCACAGATACGCAGTATTTT
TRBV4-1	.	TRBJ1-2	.	CASSQEWGRADGYTF	TGCGCCAGCAGCCAAGAATGGGGGCGGGCGGATGGCTACACCTTC
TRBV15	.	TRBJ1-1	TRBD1	CATSSPKTGATEAFF	TGTGCCACCAGCAGTCCCAAGACAGGGGCCACTGAAGCTTTCTTT
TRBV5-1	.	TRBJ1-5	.	CASSPGVFNQPQHF	TGCGCCAGCAGCCCGGGAGTTTTCAATCAGCCCCAGCATTTT
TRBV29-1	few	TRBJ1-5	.	CSVVTGIGQPQHF	TGCAGCGTTGTGACAGGAATCGGTCAGCCCCAGCATTTT
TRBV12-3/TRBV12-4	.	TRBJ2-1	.	CASSLGSVPTKQFF	TGTGCCAGCAGTTTAGGGTCAGTACCGACGAAGCAGTTCTTC
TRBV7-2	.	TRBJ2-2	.	CASSWGVGVTGELFF	TGTGCCAGCAGCTGGGGTGTCGGGGTCACCGGGGAGCTGTTTTTT
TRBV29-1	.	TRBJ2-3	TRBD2	CSVHLAGGWNTQYF	TGCAGCGTTCACCTAGCGGGAGGATGGAATACGCAGTATTTT
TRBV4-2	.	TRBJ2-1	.	CASSPFGGTYNEQFF	TGTGCCAGCAGCCCGTTCGGAGGGACCTACAATGAGCAGTTCTTC
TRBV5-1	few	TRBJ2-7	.	CASSLKGLTYEQYF	TGCGCCAGCAGCTTGAAGGGATTGACCTACGAGCAGTACTTC
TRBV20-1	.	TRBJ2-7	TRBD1	CSARTGAYEQYF	TGCAGTGCCCGGACAGGGGCCTACGAGCAGTACTTC
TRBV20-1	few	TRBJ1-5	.	CSARVAAGNQPQHF	TGCAGTGCTAGAGTTGCAGCGGGCAATCAGCCCCAGCATTTT
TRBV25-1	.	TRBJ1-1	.	CASTFGANTEAFF	TGTGCCAGCACATTTGGGGCGAACACTGAAGCTTTCTTT
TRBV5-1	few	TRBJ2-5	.	CASSFTQTETQYF	TGCGCCAGCAGCTTTACACAGACGGAGACCCAGTACTTC
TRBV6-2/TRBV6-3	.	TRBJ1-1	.	CASSPGHLNTEAFF	TGTGCCAGCAGTCCGGGACACCTGAACACTGAAGCTTTCTTT
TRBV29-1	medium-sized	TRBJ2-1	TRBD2	CSVETGGYNEQFF	TGCAGCGTTGAAACCGGGGGGTATAATGAGCAGTTCTTC
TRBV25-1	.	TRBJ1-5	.	CASKNNQPQHF	TGTGCCAGCAAGAACAATCAGCCCCAGCATTTT
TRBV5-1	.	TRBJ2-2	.	CASSSQAENTGELFF	TGCGCCAGCAGCTCACAAGCGGAAAACACCGGGGAGCTGTTTTTT
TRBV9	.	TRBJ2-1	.	CASSVGSPYNEQFF	TGTGCCAGCAGCGTGGGCAGCCCCTACAATGAGCAGTTCTTC
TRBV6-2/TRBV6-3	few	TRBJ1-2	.	CASSYSRRDLNYGYTF	TGTGCCAGCAGTTACTCGAGAAGGGATCTAAACTATGGCTACACCTTC
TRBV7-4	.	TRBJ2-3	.	CASSLAGEGGTDTQYF	TGTGCCAGCAGCTTAGCTGGAGAGGGGGGCACAGATACGCAGTATTTT
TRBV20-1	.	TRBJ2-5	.	CSATQLDGKETQYF	TGCAGTGCTACCCAACTAGATGGAAAAGAGACCCAGTACTTC
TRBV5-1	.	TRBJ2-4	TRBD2	CASSREGVDIQYF	TGCGCCAGCAGCCGGGAGGGGGTTGACATTCAGTACTTC
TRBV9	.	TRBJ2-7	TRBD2	CASSVAPSGSTYEQYF	TGTGCCAGCAGCGTAGCCCCTAGCGGGTCGACCTACGAGCAGTACTTC
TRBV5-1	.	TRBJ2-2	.	CASSLTGNTRELFF	TGCGCCAGCAGCTTGACGGGGAACACCCGGGAGCTGTTTTTT
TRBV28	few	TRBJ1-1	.	CASSLLLGGGTEAFF	TGTGCCAGCAGTTTACTCCTTGGAGGGGGGACTGAAGCTTTCTTT
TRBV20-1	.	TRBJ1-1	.	CSAPLGELTEAFF	TGCAGTGCCCCGTTAGGGGAGTTAACTGAAGCTTTCTTT
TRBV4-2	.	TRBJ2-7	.	CASSPPSSYEQYF	TGTGCCAGCAGCCCGCCCAGCTCCTACGAGCAGTACTTC
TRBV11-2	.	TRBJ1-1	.	CASSSFKGEEAFF	TGTGCCAGCAGCTCCTTCAAGGGGGAGGAAGCTTTCTTT
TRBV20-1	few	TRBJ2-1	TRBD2	CSARDRAGVGHEQFF	TGCAGTGCTAGAGATCGAGCGGGAGTAGGCCATGAGCAGTTCTTC
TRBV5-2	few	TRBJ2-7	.	CASKSGGSPYEQYF	TGTGCCAGCAAAAGCGGGGGATCCCCCTACGAGCAGTACTTC
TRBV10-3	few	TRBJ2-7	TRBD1	CAISEGGQFYEQYF	TGTGCCATCAGTGAGGGGGGACAGTTCTACGAGCAGTACTTC
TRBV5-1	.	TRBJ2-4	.	CASSLTVSAKNIQYF	TGCGCCAGCAGTCTGACAGTATCAGCCAAAAACATTCAGTACTTC
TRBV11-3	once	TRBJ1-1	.	CASSLGAWGNTEAFF	TGTGCCAGCAGCTTAGGTGCCTGGGGTAACACTGAAGCTTTCTTT
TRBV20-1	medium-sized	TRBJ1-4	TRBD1	CSARDLDRPEKLFF	TGCAGTGCTAGAGATTTGGACAGGCCCGAAAAACTGTTTTTT
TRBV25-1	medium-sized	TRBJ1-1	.	CASSVTGNTEAFF	TGTGCCAGCAGTGTGACAGGAAACACTGAAGCTTTCTTT
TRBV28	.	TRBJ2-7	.	CASSLGVHYEQYF	TGTGCCAGCAGTTTAGGCGTGCACTACGAGCAGTACTTC
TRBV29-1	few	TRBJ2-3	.	CSVEQGQGTDTQYF	TGCAGCGTTGAACAGGGCCAGGGCACAGATACGCAGTATTTT
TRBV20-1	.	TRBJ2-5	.	CSARDATGPGTQYF	TGCAGTGCTAGAGACGCGACAGGACCAGGGACCCAGTACTTC
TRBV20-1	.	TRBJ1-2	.	CSARIDRDYGYTF	TGCAGTGCTAGAATCGACCGCGACTATGGCTACACCTTC
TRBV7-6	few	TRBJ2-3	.	CASSLGSTDTQYF	TGTGCCAGCAGCTTAGGGAGCACAGATACGCAGTATTTT
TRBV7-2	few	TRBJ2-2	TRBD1	CASSKDRIYTGELFF	TGTGCCAGCAGCAAGGACAGGATTTACACCGGGGAGCTGTTTTTT
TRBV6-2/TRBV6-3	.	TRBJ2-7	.	CASRSREAYEQYF	TGTGCCAGCAGATCCAGGGAGGCCTACGAGCAGTACTTC
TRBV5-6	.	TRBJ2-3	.	CASRQAGDTQYF	TGTGCCAGCCGACAGGCGGGGGATACGCAGTATTTT
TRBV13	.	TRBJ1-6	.	CASSLGWNSPLHF	TGTGCCAGCAGCTTAGGTTGGAATTCACCCCTCCACTTT
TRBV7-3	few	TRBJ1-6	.	CASSLTGSNSPLHF	TGTGCCAGCAGCTTAACAGGGTCTAATTCACCCCTCCACTTT
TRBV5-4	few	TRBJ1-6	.	CASSLGGVSPLHF	TGTGCCAGCAGCTTGGGGGGGGTTTCACCCCTCCACTTT
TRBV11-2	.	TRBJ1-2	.	CASSLERFRYGYTF	TGTGCCAGCAGCTTAGAAAGGTTCCGCTATGGCTACACCTTC
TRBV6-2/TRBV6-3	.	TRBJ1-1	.	CASSYCSRGDAFF	TGTGCCAGCAGTTACTGTTCGCGGGGGGACGCTTTCTTT